There are many counts of the clone carrying this T cell receptor (beta chain). No antigen is known for it. The data originate from a study of identical twins. General observations from the study: Out-of-frame alpha sequences common to twins exhibited a surplus of low generation probability. Without tracking the same donors, conclusions rested on cross-sectional statistical analysis.

A single record per CDR3 protein comes from TCRdb applying MiXCR to the 5' RACE reads. In the table there are around 650,000 distinct CDR3 sequences, 7% to 7.5% of which are singletons. Healthy Caucasians were all of the donors. This same sample was also taken into another study, of yellow fever vaccine responses in identical twins.

The source of this sequence is a woman between 18 and 30 years old in good health. The sequenced sample was PBMCs.

CDR3 coding DNA: TGCAGTGCTAGACTCCGGGACAGGAACACTGAAGCTTTCTTT. It yields the protein CSARLRDRNTEAFF. The chain is built from TRBV20-1 and TRBJ1-1, with 7 nucleotides matching TRBD1. The V and J ends lost 2 bases and 1 base, in that order; junction bases with no gene match: 4. The CDR3 has 14 amino acids. Germline assignment: CDR1 DFQATT and CDR2 SNEGSKA (reference sequence).